This T cell receptor beta chain was sequenced for a study of T cell responses to AZD1222 COVID-19 vaccine. Using immunoSEQ multiplex PCR, the repertoire was profiled, and TCRdb retains in-frame clones only, with some absent. The table records 100,000 to 150,000 clones, approximately 90% of them present only once. CDR1 is SEHNR and CDR2 is FQNEAQ in the germline V gene (reference sequence). The CDR3 runs 16 residues. V trimming: 5 bases; J trimming: 0 bases; junction bases outside the gene matches: 4. The receptor's source is an adult in good health. This chain uses TRBV7-9 with TRBJ2-1; 10 bases align to TRBD1. The source material was peripheral blood, sampled on day 0 of AZD1222 vaccination. For the CDR3, the DNA is TGTGCCAGCAGCCCAAGACAGGGGGCCTCCTACAATGAGCAGTTCTTC. Its translation: CASSPRQGASYNEQFF.